The 7 T cell receptor beta chains listed next were all sequenced from one sample in a study of cytomegalovirus exposure and HLA in healthy donors. The PCR used 60 Vbeta and 13 Jbeta primers. Libraries were prepared by immunoSEQ multiplex PCR; TCRdb keeps only in-frame clonotypes and omits some of them. The data show about 160,000 clones, approximately 78% seen once. Input material: PBMCs. Receptors were obtained from a girl aged 2 to 9 in good health and CMV-seropositive.

Regarding this clone: One end of the junction varies from germline; a read error may be responsible. This sequence joins TRBV15 and TRBJ1-2; D remains ambiguous. Germline V gene lookup returns CDR1 LNHNV and CDR2 YYDKDF (reference sequence). The CDR3 extends over 13 amino acids. CDR3 sequence (DNA): TGTGCGACCACGCGGTCCGATAACTATGGCTACACCTTC. As protein: CATTRSDNYGYTF.

The gene calls are TRBV30 and TRBJ1-1; the D is unclear. Germline CDR1 GTSNPN, CDR2 SVGIG (reference sequence). The CDR3 totals 13 residues. Trimming shortened V by 2 bases and J by 5 bases, and 12 bases separated the two germline ends. CDR3 sequence (DNA): TGTGCCTGGAGTCTAGTCGGGGAGACTGAAGCTTTCTTT. Protein product: CAWSLVGETEAFF.

The DNA for the CDR3 is TGTGCCATCAGTGAGTCGGGAGGGGGTGACACTGAAGCTTTCTTT. This encodes CAISESGGGDTEAFF. The chain links TRBV10-3 to TRBJ1-1, with a weak D call TRBD1 (6 bases). Trimming removed 0 bases from V and 3 bases from J, with 11 bases in between. Germline CDR1 reads ENHRY; CDR2 reads SYGVKD. The CDR3 length is 15 residues.

This chain uses TRBV5-1 with TRBJ1-4, with no clear D. V was cut by 3 bases and J by 2 bases, with 11 bases left in between. From germline, CDR1 is SGHRS and CDR2 YFSETQ. The length of the CDR3 is 15 residues. For the CDR3, the DNA is TGCGCCAGCAGCTCCTCGGGGAGCACTAATGAAAAACTGTTTTTT. It codes for CASSSSGSTNEKLFF. Combining the CDR3 with reference TRBV5-1 and TRBJ1-4 gives the whole variable domain KAGVTQTPRYLIKTRGQQVTLSCSPISGHRSVSWYQQTPGQGLQFLFEYFSETQRNKGNFPGRFSGRQFSNSRSEMNVSTLELGDSALYLCASSSSGSTNEKLFFGSGTQLSVL.

The table lists this clone with a count of one. This chain joins TRBV6-1 and TRBJ1-2; a weak D match, TRBD1 (5 bases). The CDR3 extends over 17 amino acids. The ends were cut back, 3 bases at V and 7 bases at J, with 24 bases in the middle. The germline V gene has CDR1 MNHNS and CDR2 SASEGT. This CDR3 is CASSEGSSLHFGGGYTF. CDR3 bases: TGTGCCAGCAGTGAGGGGAGTAGTCTCCATTTCGGGGGTGGCTACACCTTC.

V is TRBV14 and J is TRBJ2-3; the match to TRBD2 covers 12 bases. V lost 1 base and J lost 4; bases outside the gene matches: 3. This CDR3 spans 16 amino acids. Looked up from germline, CDR1 is SGHDN and CDR2 is FVKESK. CDR3 protein: CASSQGLAGASDTQYF. CDR3 DNA: TGTGCCAGCAGCCAAGGACTAGCGGGAGCCTCAGATACGCAGTATTTT.

The rearrangement joins TRBV7-9 to TRBJ2-3; D possibly corresponds to TRBD2 (6 bases). The V and J ends lost 5 bases and 4 bases respectively, with 19 bases between them. Germline V gene data show CDR1 as SEHNR and CDR2 as FQNEAQ (reference sequence). This CDR3 has 16 residues. Here the CDR3 reads CASSDEAGSVSDTQYF. In nucleotides, the CDR3 is TGTGCCAGCAGCGATGAGGCGGGATCGGTGTCAGATACGCAGTATTTT.